The entry below gives a single T cell receptor beta chain sequence along with its context. Sequencing was performed with immunoSEQ multiplex PCR; in TCRdb, only in-frame clones are kept and a portion is missing. The data hold about 200,000 clones, with approximately 90% observed a single time. The sample is drawn from a study of control samples from healthy donors and cancer patients. The CDR3 covers 16 residues. Trimming took off 4 bases at V and 3 bases at J, with 20 bases between the two ends. Germline CDR1 is SQVTM and CDR2 is ANQGSEA. V gene TRBV29-1 combines with J gene TRBJ2-3, with D maybe TRBD2 (7 bases). The sample comprised blood. The TCR sequence derives from a man aged 25-45 years in good health. As DNA, the CDR3 is TGCAGCGTTGCTCTAGTGGGGGGGCCTAGGACAGATACGCAGTATTTT. Amino acid sequence: CSVALVGGPRTDTQYF.